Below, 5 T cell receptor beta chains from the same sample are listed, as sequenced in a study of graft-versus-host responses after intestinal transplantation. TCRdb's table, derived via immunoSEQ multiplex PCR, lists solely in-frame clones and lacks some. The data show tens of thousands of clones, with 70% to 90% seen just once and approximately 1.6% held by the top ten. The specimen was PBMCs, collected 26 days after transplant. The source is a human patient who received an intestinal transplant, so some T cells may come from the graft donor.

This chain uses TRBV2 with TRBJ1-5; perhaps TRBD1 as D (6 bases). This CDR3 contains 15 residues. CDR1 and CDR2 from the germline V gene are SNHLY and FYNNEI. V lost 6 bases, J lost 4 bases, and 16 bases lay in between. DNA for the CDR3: TGTGCCAGCAGAATCCAGGGGAGTGGGAATCAGCCCCAGCATTTT. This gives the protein CASRIQGSGNQPQHF.

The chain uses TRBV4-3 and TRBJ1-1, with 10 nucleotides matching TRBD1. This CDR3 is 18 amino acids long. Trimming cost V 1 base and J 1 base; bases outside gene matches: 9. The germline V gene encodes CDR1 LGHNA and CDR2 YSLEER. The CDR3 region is CASSQVSTGGYRNTEAFF. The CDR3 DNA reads TGCGCCAGCAGCCAAGTCTCGACAGGGGGCTACCGGAACACTGAAGCTTTCTTT.

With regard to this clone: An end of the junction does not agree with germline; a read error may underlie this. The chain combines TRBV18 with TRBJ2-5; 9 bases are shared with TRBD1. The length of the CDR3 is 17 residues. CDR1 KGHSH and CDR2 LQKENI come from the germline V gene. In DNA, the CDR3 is TGTGCCAGCCCACCAGAGGACAGGGGTTCTCTAACGGAGACCCAGTACTTC. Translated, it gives CASPPEDRGSLTETQYF. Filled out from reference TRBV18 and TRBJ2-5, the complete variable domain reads NAGVMQNPRHLVRRRGQEARLRCSPMKGHSHVYWYRQLPEEGLKFMVYLQKENIIDESGMPKERFSAEFPKEGPSILRIQQVVRGDSAAYFCASPPEDRGSLTETQYFGPGTRLLVL.

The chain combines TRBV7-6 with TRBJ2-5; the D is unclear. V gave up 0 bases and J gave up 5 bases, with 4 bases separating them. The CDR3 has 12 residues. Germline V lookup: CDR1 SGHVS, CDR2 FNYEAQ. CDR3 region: CASSLARETQYF. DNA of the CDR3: TGTGCCAGCAGCTTAGCGCGGGAGACCCAGTACTTC.

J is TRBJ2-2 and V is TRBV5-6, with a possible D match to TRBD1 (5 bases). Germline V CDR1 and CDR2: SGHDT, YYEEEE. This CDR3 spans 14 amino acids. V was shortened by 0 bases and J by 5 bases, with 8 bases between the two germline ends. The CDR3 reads CASSLGPGTGELFF. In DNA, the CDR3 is TGTGCCAGCAGCTTGGGTCCAGGGACCGGGGAGCTGTTTTTT. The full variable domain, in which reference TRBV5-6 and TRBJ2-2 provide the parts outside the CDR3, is DAGVTQSPTHLIKTRGQQVTLRCSPKSGHDTVSWYQQALGQGPQFIFQYYEEEERQRGNFPDRFSGHQFPNYSSELNVNALLLGDSALYLCASSLGPGTGELFFGEGSRLTVL.